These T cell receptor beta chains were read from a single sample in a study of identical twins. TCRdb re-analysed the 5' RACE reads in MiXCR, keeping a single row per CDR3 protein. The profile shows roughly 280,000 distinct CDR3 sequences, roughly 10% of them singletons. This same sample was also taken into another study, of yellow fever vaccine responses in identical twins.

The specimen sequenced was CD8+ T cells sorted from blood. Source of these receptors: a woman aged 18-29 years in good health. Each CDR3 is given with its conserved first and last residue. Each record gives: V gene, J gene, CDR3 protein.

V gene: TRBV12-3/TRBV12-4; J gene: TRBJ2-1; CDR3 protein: CASSPPGLAGLDEQFF
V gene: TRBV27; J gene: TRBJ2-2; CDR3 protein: CASSAGTSTGELFF
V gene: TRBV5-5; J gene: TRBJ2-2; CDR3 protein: CASSPEPHTYTGELFF
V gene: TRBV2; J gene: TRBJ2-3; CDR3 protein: CASGGGVTDTQYF
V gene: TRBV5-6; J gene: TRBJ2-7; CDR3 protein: CASSPSRTGYEQYF
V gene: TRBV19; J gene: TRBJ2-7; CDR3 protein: CASSHLPFGDEQYF
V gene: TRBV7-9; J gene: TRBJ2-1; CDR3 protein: CASSFSPGNNEQFF
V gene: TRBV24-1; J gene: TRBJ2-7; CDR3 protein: CATSDPTLSYEQYF
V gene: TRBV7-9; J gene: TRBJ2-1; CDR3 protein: CASSQGQGDYNEQFF
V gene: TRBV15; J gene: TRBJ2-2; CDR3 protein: CATSRGGASGGLRPNTGELFF
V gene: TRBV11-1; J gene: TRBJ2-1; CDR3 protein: CASSLFQSSYNEQFF
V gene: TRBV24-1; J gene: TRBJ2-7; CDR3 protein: CATSERDRGGEQYF
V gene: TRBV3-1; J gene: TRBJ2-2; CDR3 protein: CASMGENTGELFF
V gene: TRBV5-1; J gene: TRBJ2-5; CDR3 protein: CASSLERGPQETQYF
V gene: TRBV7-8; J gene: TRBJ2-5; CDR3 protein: CASSLGDIPGLAGEKTQYF
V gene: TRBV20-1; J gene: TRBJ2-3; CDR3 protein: CSARDRTSSSTDTQYF
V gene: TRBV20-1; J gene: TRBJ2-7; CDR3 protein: CSARAPGLEQYF
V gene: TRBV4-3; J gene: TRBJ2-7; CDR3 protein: CASSQDRAGGPYEQYF
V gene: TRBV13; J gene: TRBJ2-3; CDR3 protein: CASTSLGTDTQYF
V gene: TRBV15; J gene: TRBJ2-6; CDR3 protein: CATSRSPSGANVLTF
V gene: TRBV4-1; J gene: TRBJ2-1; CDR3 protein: CASSQDRGGGENEQFF
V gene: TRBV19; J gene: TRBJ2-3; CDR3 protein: CASSIASGTTDTQYF
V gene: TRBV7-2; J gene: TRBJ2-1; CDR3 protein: CASYPGGAHEQFF
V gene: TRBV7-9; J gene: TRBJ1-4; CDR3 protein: CASSRPATNEKLFF
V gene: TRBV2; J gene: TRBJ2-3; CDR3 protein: CATEPVASTDTQYF
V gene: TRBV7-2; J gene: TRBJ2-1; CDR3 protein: CASSPGTYNEQFF
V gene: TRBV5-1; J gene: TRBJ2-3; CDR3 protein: CASRSGLAEADTQYF